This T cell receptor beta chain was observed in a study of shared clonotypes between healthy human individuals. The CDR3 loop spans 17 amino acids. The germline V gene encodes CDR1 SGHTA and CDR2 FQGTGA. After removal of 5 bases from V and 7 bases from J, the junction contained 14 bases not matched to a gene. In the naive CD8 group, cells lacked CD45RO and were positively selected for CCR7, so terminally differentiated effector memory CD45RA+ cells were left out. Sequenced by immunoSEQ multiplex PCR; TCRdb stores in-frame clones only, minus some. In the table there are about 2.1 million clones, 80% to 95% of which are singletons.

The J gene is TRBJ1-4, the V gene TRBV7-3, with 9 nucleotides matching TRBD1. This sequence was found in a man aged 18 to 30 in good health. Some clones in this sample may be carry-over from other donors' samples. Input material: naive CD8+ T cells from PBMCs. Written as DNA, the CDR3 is TGTGCCAGCAGCGGAATGGGAACGGACAGGGGTTGTGAAAAACTGTTTTTT. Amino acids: CASSGMGTDRGCEKLFF.